The rows below give T cell receptor beta chains drawn from one sample of a study of Graves' ophthalmopathy and Graves' hyperthyroidism. MiXCR was run by TCRdb on the multiplex PCR reads, yielding one entry per CDR3 protein. The repertoire has roughly 160,000 distinct CDR3 sequences, around two fifths of them found once; the top ten carry 5.8%. Sequencing was performed on peripheral blood. The source is a woman aged 40-49 years with Graves' ophthalmopathy. CDR3s leave out the opening cysteine and the closing phenylalanine or tryptophan.

v_call cdr3_aa
TRBV7-2 ASSYYTGEETQY
TRBV15 ATSRVVRGGQETQY
TRBV11-2 ASSLDPNRGKSYGYT
TRBV12-3/TRBV12-4 ASWAGNYGYT
TRBV24-1 ATSDTDRAAF
TRBV11-1 ASSPRDRGPMNTEAF
TRBV6-1 ASSGEPILWGSYEQY
TRBV19 ASTSAPLRTGGTQY
TRBV20-1 SARAGQGGGYEQY
TRBV12-3/TRBV12-4 ASSPFPSGELF
TRBV6-5 ASSLGGGSSYEQY
TRBV15 ATSRDPGRSYGYT
TRBV4-1 ASSPTGGQRYEQY
TRBV28 ASSLTGSGNTIY
TRBV7-8 ASSRLAGTHEQY
TRBV12-3/TRBV12-4 ASRSTGNYGYT
TRBV20-1 SAPSTGDTEAF